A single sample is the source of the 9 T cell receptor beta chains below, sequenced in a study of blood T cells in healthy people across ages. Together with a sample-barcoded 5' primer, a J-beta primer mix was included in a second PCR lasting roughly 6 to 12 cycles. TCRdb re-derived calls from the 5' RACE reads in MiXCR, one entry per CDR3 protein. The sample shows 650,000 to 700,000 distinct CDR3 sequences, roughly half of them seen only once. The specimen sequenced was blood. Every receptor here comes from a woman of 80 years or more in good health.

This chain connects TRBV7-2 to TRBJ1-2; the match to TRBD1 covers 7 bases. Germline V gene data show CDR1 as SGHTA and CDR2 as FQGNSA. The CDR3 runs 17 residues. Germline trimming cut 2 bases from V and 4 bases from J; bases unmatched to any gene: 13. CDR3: CASSLTGEEVGAYGYTF. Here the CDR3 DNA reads TGTGCCAGCAGCTTAACAGGGGAGGAAGTGGGGGCCTATGGCTACACCTTC.

In DNA, the CDR3 is TGTGCCAGCAGGGGACAGCTGGAGGAAAAACTGTTTTTT. Protein: CASRGQLEEKLFF. The rearrangement uses TRBV25-1 and TRBJ1-4, with 7 bases that match TRBD1. Germline assignment: CDR1 MGHDK and CDR2 SYGVNS. V gave up 6 bases and J gave up 8 bases; unmatched junction bases: 6. The CDR3 covers 13 residues. Full variable domain (outside the CDR3, taken from reference TRBV25-1 and TRBJ1-4): EADIYQTPRYLVIGTGKKITLECSQTMGHDKMYWYQQDPGMELHLIHYSYGVNSTEKGDLSSESTVSRIRTEHFPLTLESARPSHTSQYLCASRGQLEEKLFFGSGTQLSVL.

The CDR3 nucleotides read TGTGCCAGCAGCGCAGTCCGGGACACCGGTGCCGGGGAGCTGTTTTTT. The encoded protein is CASSAVRDTGAGELFF. This chain uses TRBV25-1 with TRBJ2-2; a weak D match, TRBD1 (6 bases). The germline gives CDR1 MGHDK, CDR2 SYGVNS. The CDR3 sequence is 16 residues long. V dropped 6 bases and J dropped 6 bases, with 20 bases sitting between them.

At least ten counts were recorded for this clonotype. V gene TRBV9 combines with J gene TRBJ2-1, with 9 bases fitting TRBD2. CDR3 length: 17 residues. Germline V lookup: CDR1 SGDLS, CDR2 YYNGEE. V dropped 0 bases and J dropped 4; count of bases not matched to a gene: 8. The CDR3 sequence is CASSVGGTSKPYNEQFF. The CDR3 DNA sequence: TGTGCCAGCAGCGTAGGAGGGACTAGCAAACCGTACAATGAGCAGTTCTTC.

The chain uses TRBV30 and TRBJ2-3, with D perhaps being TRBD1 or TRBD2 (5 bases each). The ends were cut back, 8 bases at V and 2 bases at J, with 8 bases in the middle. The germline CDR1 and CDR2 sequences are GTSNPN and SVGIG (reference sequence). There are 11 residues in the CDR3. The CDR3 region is CAGTVTDTQYF. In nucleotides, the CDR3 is TGTGCCGGGACCGTCACAGATACGCAGTATTTT.

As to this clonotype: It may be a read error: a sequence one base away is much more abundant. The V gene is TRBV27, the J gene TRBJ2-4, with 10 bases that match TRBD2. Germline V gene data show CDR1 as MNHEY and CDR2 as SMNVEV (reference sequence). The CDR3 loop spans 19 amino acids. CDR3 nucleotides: TGTGTCAGCAGTTTATGGGGGGCTAGCGGGAGTATAGCCAAAAACATTCAGTACTTC. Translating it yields CVSSLWGASGSIAKNIQYF.

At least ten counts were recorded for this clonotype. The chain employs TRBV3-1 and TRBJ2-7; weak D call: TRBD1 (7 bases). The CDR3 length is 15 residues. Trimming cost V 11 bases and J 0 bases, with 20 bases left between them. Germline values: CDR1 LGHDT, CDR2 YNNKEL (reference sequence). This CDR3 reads CASGVAGGSSYEQYF. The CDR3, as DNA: TGTGCCTCCGGTGTGGCAGGGGGGAGCTCCTACGAGCAGTACTTC.

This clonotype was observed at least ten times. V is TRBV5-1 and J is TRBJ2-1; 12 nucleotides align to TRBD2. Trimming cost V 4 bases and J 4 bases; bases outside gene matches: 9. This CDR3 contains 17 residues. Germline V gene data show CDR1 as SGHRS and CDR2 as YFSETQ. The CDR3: CASSTTQGTSGYNEQFF. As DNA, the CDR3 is TGCGCCAGCAGCACGACTCAAGGGACTAGCGGGTACAATGAGCAGTTCTTC.

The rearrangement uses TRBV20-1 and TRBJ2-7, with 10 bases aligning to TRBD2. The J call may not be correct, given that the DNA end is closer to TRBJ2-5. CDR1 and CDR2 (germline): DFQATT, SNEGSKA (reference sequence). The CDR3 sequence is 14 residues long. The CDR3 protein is CSAPSGSTVETQYF. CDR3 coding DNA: TGCAGTGCTCCTAGCGGGAGTACTGTGGAGACCCAGTACTTC.